This T cell receptor (beta chain) emerged from a study of blood T cell repertoires in COVID-19. Study-level information: Collection of acute and convalescent COVID-19 samples took place in the United States, Italy and Spain.

Per germline, CDR1 MNHEY and CDR2 SVGAGI. This CDR3 has 15 amino acids. V shed 2 bases and J shed 3 bases, with 13 bases lying between them. Under the authors' procedure: Amplification from reference gene primers served as the basis for estimated nucleated cell counts. The data were produced by immunoSEQ multiplex PCR, yet TCRdb's version contains in-frame clones alone and is incomplete. For V, J and clone size, that table is used; D and trimming come from the DNA. The sample lists about 90,000 clones, 84% occurring once. This receptor was taken from a man between 60 and 75 years old with acute or convalescent COVID-19. This chain links TRBV6-5 with TRBJ1-2, with D possibly TRBD1 on 5 matching bases. The sample consisted of peripheral blood. The CDR3 sequence: CASSYQPTGHYGYTF. CDR3 nucleotides: TGTGCCAGCAGTTACCAACCTACAGGTCACTATGGCTACACCTTC.